One sample yielded the 27 T cell receptor beta chains listed below, sequenced in a study of patients and donors after allogeneic stem cell transplantation. Using its own MiXCR run on the RT-PCR reads, TCRdb lists one record per CDR3 protein. This table holds about a million distinct CDR3 sequences, roughly 18% found once. What was sequenced was blood, either unsorted or a sorted T cell fraction (not recorded which). The receptor set was obtained from a human donor who was either an allogeneic HSCT recipient or a stem cell or donor lymphocyte infusion donor (not recorded which). It is not recorded whose cells these are; they may come from a transplant donor.

V usage is TRBV24-1 and J usage is TRBJ2-1, with 10 bases fitting TRBD2. The length of the CDR3 is 14 residues. Germline V gene data show CDR1 as KGHDR and CDR2 as SFDVKD. V was pared by 6 bases and J by 4 bases, with 2 bases of the junction left unmatched. CDR3 coding DNA: TGTGCCACCAGTCCAGCGGGAGGGTACAATGAGCAGTTCTTC. This codes for CATSPAGGYNEQFF.

V usage is TRBV12-3 or TRBV12-4 and J usage is TRBJ1-1, with 7 bases aligning to TRBD1. V gave up 3 bases and J gave up 0 bases; unmatched junction bases: 16. The CDR3 sequence is 19 residues long. The CDR3: CASSFDWWDNRGMNTEAFF. The CDR3 bases are TGTGCCAGCAGTTTCGACTGGTGGGACAACAGGGGAATGAACACTGAAGCTTTCTTT.

This clonotype has a handful of counts. The rearrangement uses TRBV4-2 and TRBJ2-3, with D tentatively TRBD2 (7 bases). This CDR3 contains 19 residues. Germline V gene sequence: CDR1 LGHNA, CDR2 YNFKEQ. The ends were cut back, 3 bases at V and 3 bases at J, with 25 bases in the middle. CDR3 residues: CASSHGRGGGRGMTDTQYF. Written as DNA, the CDR3 is TGTGCCAGCAGCCATGGAAGGGGGGGGGGCCGTGGTATGACAGATACGCAGTATTTT.

This clonotype was counted many times. The J gene is TRBJ2-5, the V gene TRBV15; D may be TRBD2 (7 bases). The germline V and J ends were trimmed by 3 bases and 2 bases, with 19 bases remaining between them. The CDR3 has 17 amino acids. The germline V gene has CDR1 LNHNV and CDR2 YYDKDF (reference sequence). The CDR3 DNA sequence: TGTGCCACCAGCAGTGGACTTAGGGGGGGACAACAAGAGACCCAGTACTTC. Its protein product is CATSSGLRGGQQETQYF.

The chain employs TRBV29-1 and TRBJ2-7, with no clear D. The CDR3 totals 14 residues. Deletions cut 0 bases from V and 3 bases from J, with 12 bases between. In germline, CDR1 is SQVTM, CDR2 ANQGSEA. The chain's CDR3 is CSVEEDRYSYEQYF. The CDR3 region has the DNA TGCAGCGTTGAAGAAGACCGCTACAGCTACGAGCAGTACTTC.

The J gene is TRBJ2-2, the V gene TRBV2; no clear D gene. Germline V CDR1 and CDR2: SNHLY, FYNNEI. V was pared by 2 bases and J by 7 bases, with 8 bases between. This CDR3 is built from 13 residues. CDR3 loop: CASSELTGGELFF. CDR3 sequence (DNA): TGTGCCAGCAGTGAATTGACCGGCGGGGAGCTGTTTTTT.

This clonotype has a handful of counts. The chain couples TRBV30 to TRBJ1-1; D uncertain. This CDR3 is built from 13 residues. Trimming cost V 0 bases and J 6 bases, with 11 bases left between them. Germline loops: CDR1 GTSNPN, CDR2 SVGIG (reference sequence). The CDR3 region has the DNA TGTGCCTGGAGTGTACGAAGTGGCTCTGAAGCTTTCTTT. It codes for CAWSVRSGSEAFF. The full variable domain, completed using reference TRBV30 and TRBJ1-1, is SQTIHQWPATLVQPVGSPLSLECTVEGTSNPNLYWYRQAAGRGLQLLFYSVGIGQISSEVPQNLSASRPQDRQFILSSKKLLLSDSGFYLCAWSVRSGSEAFFGQGTRLTVV.

This clonotype was observed a handful of times. This chain connects TRBV7-9 to TRBJ2-1; D may match TRBD1 or TRBD2 (5 bases each). This CDR3 has 15 residues. V was pared by 7 bases and J by 3 bases, with 16 bases between. Germline V gives CDR1 SEHNR, CDR2 FQNEAQ (reference sequence). The CDR3 region has the DNA TGTGCCAGCATTCTACTAGGGGATTTCTACAATGAGCAGTTCTTC. It translates to CASILLGDFYNEQFF. Variable domain in full (rest from reference TRBV7-9 and TRBJ2-1): DTGVSQNPRHKITKRGQNVTFRCDPISEHNRLYWYRQTLGQGPEFLTYFQNEAQLEKSRLLSDRFSAERPKGSFSTLEIQRTEQGDSAMYLCASILLGDFYNEQFFGPGTRLTVL.

The chain couples TRBV24-1 to TRBJ2-7; D not resolved. Germline CDR1 is KGHDR and CDR2 is SFDVKD. The CDR3 covers 15 residues. V was pared by 2 bases and J by 4 bases, with 14 bases between. CDR3 in DNA: TGTGCCACCAGTGATTCCTCTGTGGGAACTTACGAGCAGTACTTC. This gives the protein CATSDSSVGTYEQYF.

This clonotype occurred a few times. The chain's CDR3 is CASSLPGTGTSEQYF. The CDR3, as DNA: TGTGCCAGCAGCTTACCCGGGACAGGGACGTCCGAGCAGTACTTC. The rearrangement joins TRBV7-9 to TRBJ2-7; 9 nucleotides line up with TRBD1. Germline values: CDR1 SEHNR, CDR2 FQNEAQ (reference sequence). The V segment lost 2 bases and the J segment 6 bases; nucleotides outside the gene matches: 8. The CDR3 is made up of 15 amino acids.

The chain is built from TRBV2 and TRBJ2-1; the match to TRBD2 covers 9 bases. V lost 1 base and J lost 7; bases outside the gene matches: 5. Germline assignment: CDR1 SNHLY and CDR2 FYNNEI. The length of the CDR3 is 15 residues. For the CDR3, the DNA is TGTGCCAGCAGTGAAGGGCGGGAGGGCTGGAATGAGCAGTTCTTC. It yields the protein CASSEGREGWNEQFF.

The rearrangement uses TRBV20-1 and TRBJ2-7; 7 nucleotides line up with TRBD1. The germline gives CDR1 DFQATT, CDR2 SNEGSKA (reference sequence). The CDR3 has 15 amino acids. V was pared by 0 bases and J by 3 bases, with 8 bases of the junction left unmatched. The DNA of the CDR3 is TGCAGTGCTAGAGATATCGACAGGGCCTTCTACGAGCAGTACTTC. Its protein is CSARDIDRAFYEQYF.

This chain connects TRBV7-8 to TRBJ2-1, with 10 bases that match TRBD1. Germline trimming cut 1 base from V and 4 bases from J; bases unmatched to any gene: 7. Germline lookup yields CDR1 SGHVS and CDR2 FQNEAQ. The CDR3 length is 17 residues. The DNA of the CDR3 is TGTGCCAGCAGCTTAGGAGGAGGACAGGGGGGGTACAATGAGCAGTTCTTC. Translation gives CASSLGGGQGGYNEQFF. Supplemented by reference TRBV7-8 and TRBJ2-1, the full variable domain reads GAGVSQSPRYKVAKRGQDVALRCDPISGHVSLFWYQQALGQGPEFLTYFQNEAQLDKSGLPSDRFFAERPEGSVSTLKIQRTQQEDSAVYLCASSLGGGQGGYNEQFFGPGTRLTVL.

The chain employs TRBV5-5 and TRBJ2-7; 7 bases match TRBD2. Per the germline V gene, CDR1 is SGHKS and CDR2 is YYEKEE (reference sequence). Trimming took 4 bases from V and 9 from J; bases not matched to a gene: 13. The CDR3 covers 14 residues. For the CDR3, the DNA is TGTGCCAGCAGCCGGGTAGCCGGCAGGGAGGGGCAGTACTTC. It is translated as CASSRVAGREGQYF.

This clonotype appeared many times. The chain joins TRBV12-3 or TRBV12-4 to TRBJ1-1; D remains ambiguous. The CDR3 loop spans 12 amino acids. The V gene lost 3 bases and the J gene lost 6 bases, with 8 bases spanning the gap. This chain's CDR3 is CASSFEGAEAFF. In nucleotides, the CDR3 is TGTGCCAGCAGTTTTGAGGGAGCTGAAGCTTTCTTT.

This clonotype has a handful of counts. The chain uses TRBV6-6 and TRBJ1-2, with D uncertain. The CDR3 runs to 13 residues. Germline CDR1 MNHNY, CDR2 SVGAGI (reference sequence). V lost 2 bases and J 4 bases, leaving 8 bases between the germline ends. Written as DNA, the CDR3 is TGTGCCAGCAGTTACAGGGAGAGCTATGGCTACACCTTC. Translating it yields CASSYRESYGYTF.

The genes are TRBV5-1 and TRBJ2-5; TRBD2 aligns across 7 bases. V shed 1 base, J shed 1 base, and the junction held 7 bases outside the gene matches. The germline CDR1 and CDR2 sequences are SGHRS and YFSETQ. The CDR3 sequence is 16 residues long. CDR3 protein: CASSLRTLAVQETQYF. In DNA form, the CDR3 reads TGCGCCAGCAGCTTGAGGACGCTAGCGGTCCAAGAGACCCAGTACTTC.

The table lists this clonotype with a few counts. V is TRBV4-3 and J is TRBJ1-1; D call uncertain. Looked up from germline, CDR1 is LGHNA and CDR2 is YSLEER. The CDR3 is 14 amino acids. V shed 4 bases and J shed 3 bases, with 12 bases lying between them. CDR3 sequence (DNA): TGCGCCAGCAGCCCCCGCTTACTTGACACTGAAGCTTTCTTT. Its translation: CASSPRLLDTEAFF.

In its sample, this clonotype was seen many times. This sequence joins TRBV6-5 and TRBJ2-7; tentatively, D is TRBD1 or TRBD2 (5 bases each). The germline V and J ends were trimmed by 0 bases and 3 bases, with 6 bases remaining between them. The CDR3 covers 13 residues. Germline V CDR1 and CDR2: MNHEY, SVGAGI. The DNA for the CDR3 is TGTGCCAGCAGTTACTCGGGGGTCTACGAGCAGTACTTC. It specifies CASSYSGVYEQYF.

This clonotype has at least ten counts. This sequence joins TRBV29-1 and TRBJ2-7; D unresolved. Germline CDR1 and CDR2: SQVTM and ANQGSEA. Trimming removed 5 bases at V and 3 bases at J, with 8 bases between. The CDR3 totals 11 residues. CDR3 residues: CSVRWGYEQYF. In DNA, the CDR3 is TGCAGCGTTCGGTGGGGCTACGAGCAGTACTTC.

The chain is built from TRBV20-1 and TRBJ1-5, with D possibly being TRBD1 (5 bases). The ends were cut back, 6 bases at V and 5 bases at J, with 20 bases in the middle. Germline V lookup: CDR1 DFQATT, CDR2 SNEGSKA (reference sequence). The length of the CDR3 is 15 residues. CDR3 coding DNA: TGCAGTGCCAGGAGGCAGGGAAGGTTTGATCAGCCCCAGCATTTT. Translating it yields CSARRQGRFDQPQHF.

This clonotype was picked up a small number of times. This chain links TRBV7-8 with TRBJ1-6; 7 bases are a match to TRBD1. After removal of 3 bases from V and 14 bases from J, the junction contained 16 bases not matched to a gene. The CDR3 is made up of 16 amino acids. Germline values: CDR1 SGHVS, CDR2 FQNEAQ. DNA for the CDR3: TGTGCCAGCAGCTTGGGGGGACAGACCAGAAGGAAGGCCCTCCACTTT. It is translated as CASSLGGQTRRKALHF.

The chain is built from TRBV20-1 and TRBJ2-2, with 11 bases matching TRBD1. V was pared by 2 bases and J by 1 base, with 6 bases of the junction left unmatched. Germline CDR1 reads DFQATT; CDR2 reads SNEGSKA (reference sequence). This CDR3 is 17 amino acids long. As DNA, the CDR3 is TGCAGTGCTAGACCTCGGACAGGGGGCGGGAACACCGGGGAGCTGTTTTTT. Translated: CSARPRTGGGNTGELFF.

The CDR3 DNA sequence: TGTGCCAGCAGTGAGCCCCCCCACTATGGCTACACCTTC. It encodes CASSEPPHYGYTF. V usage is TRBV6-1 and J usage is TRBJ1-2, with no clear D. The CDR3 totals 13 residues. Germline V gene lookup returns CDR1 MNHNS and CDR2 SASEGT. Trimming took off 3 bases at V and 3 bases at J, with 8 bases between the two ends.

The chain couples TRBV12-3 or TRBV12-4 to TRBJ1-3, with D uncertain. Trimming left V 7 bases short and J 4 bases short, with 8 bases between. The CDR3 extends over 12 amino acids. CDR3 protein: CASTQTGNTIYF. CDR3 DNA sequence: TGTGCCAGCACTCAGACAGGAAACACCATATATTTT.

The chain uses TRBV19 and TRBJ2-3; weak D call: TRBD1 (7 bases). The length of the CDR3 is 14 residues. V was cut by 3 bases and J by 6 bases, with 13 bases left in between. Per germline, CDR1 LNHDA and CDR2 SQIVND (reference sequence). This chain's CDR3 is CASSIGGGRDTQYF. For the CDR3, the DNA is TGTGCCAGTAGTATCGGAGGGGGCAGGGATACGCAGTATTTT.

In its sample, this clonotype was seen a few times. V usage is TRBV7-2 and J usage is TRBJ1-1; 7 positions agree with TRBD1. The V and J ends lost 7 bases and 0 bases, in that order; junction bases with no gene match: 2. In germline, CDR1 is SGHTA, CDR2 FQGNSA. This CDR3 is built from 13 residues. CDR3 sequence (DNA): TGTGCCAGCACGACAGGGATGAACACTGAAGCTTTCTTT. It encodes CASTTGMNTEAFF.